What follows are 27 T cell receptor beta chains derived from one specimen sequenced in a study of response to subunit inactivated influenza vaccine. In TCRdb, the RT-PCR reads were re-called with MiXCR into one record per CDR3 protein. The table includes under 200,000 distinct CDR3 sequences, more than 10% detected once. The same data also went into a second study, on T cells expressing NK-cell markers. That source reports: Making the TCR beta cDNA relied on 5'RACE template switching with UMIs.

The starting material was CD8+ T cells sorted from PBMCs, obtained approximately 13 days after vaccination. Receptors were obtained from a man aged 50 to 59 who received an inactivated influenza vaccine.

This chain joins TRBV28 and TRBJ1-4; 7 positions agree with TRBD1. The CDR3 sequence is 14 residues long. The V and J ends lost 3 bases and 7 bases, in that order; junction bases with no gene match: 5. CDR1 and CDR2 from the germline V gene are MDHEN and SYDVKM. The CDR3 DNA follows: TGTGCCAGCAGTTTTCGGCAGGGGGGTGAAAAACTGTTTTTT. This encodes CASSFRQGGEKLFF.

This clonotype was counted between two and nine times. The chain recombines TRBV9 with TRBJ2-7, with 8 bases that match TRBD1. The trim removed 3 bases at V and 4 bases at J, leaving 9 bases unmatched. CDR1 and CDR2 from the germline V gene are SGDLS and YYNGEE. The CDR3 sequence is 15 residues long. CDR3 sequence reads: CASSAGTGIRYEQYF. The CDR3 bases are TGTGCCAGCAGCGCCGGGACAGGCATTAGGTACGAGCAGTACTTC.

V gene TRBV6-5 combines with J gene TRBJ2-5, with D uncertain. The CDR3 runs to 11 residues. Germline V CDR1 and CDR2: MNHEY, SVGAGI. V shed 2 bases and J shed 5 bases, with 3 bases lying between them. CDR3 sequence (DNA): TGTGCCAGCAGTTACATGGAGACCCAGTACTTC. Translated, it gives CASSYMETQYF.

This clonotype was found a few times. The V call is TRBV27, the J call TRBJ2-5; TRBD2 matches at 10 bases. Germline V gene sequence: CDR1 MNHEY, CDR2 SMNVEV (reference sequence). The CDR3 contains 14 residues. The J segment lost 4 bases and the V segment lost 7 bases, leaving 6 bases of the junction unmatched. CDR3 sequence: CASKPLAGAETQYF. DNA of the CDR3: TGTGCCAGCAAGCCCCTAGCGGGAGCAGAGACCCAGTACTTC.

The table lists this clonotype with a few counts. The chain employs TRBV11-2 and TRBJ2-3, with TRBD2 identical over 8 bases. The CDR3 has 16 residues. Unmatched junction bases numbered 12, after V lost 4 bases and J lost 6 bases. CDR1 is SGHAT, CDR2 FQNNGV, per germline. The CDR3 nucleotides are TGTGCCAGCAGCTCCCGTGGAGCGGGGGTCCCGGATACGCAGTATTTT. Amino acids: CASSSRGAGVPDTQYF.

The rearrangement links TRBV7-9 to TRBJ1-4; D is uncertain. Germline V CDR1 and CDR2: SEHNR, FQNEAQ (reference sequence). This CDR3 is 14 amino acids long. Trimming shortened V by 1 base and J by 7 bases, and 10 bases separated the two germline ends. Here the CDR3 DNA reads TGTGCCAGCAGCTTAGGTTGGAGTGGTGAAAAACTGTTTTTT. Protein sequence: CASSLGWSGEKLFF. The full variable domain, its missing parts supplied by reference TRBV7-9 and TRBJ1-4, is DTGVSQNPRHKITKRGQNVTFRCDPISEHNRLYWYRQTLGQGPEFLTYFQNEAQLEKSRLLSDRFSAERPKGSFSTLEIQRTEQGDSAMYLCASSLGWSGEKLFFGSGTQLSVL.

Only a few counts were recorded for this clonotype. The genes are TRBV10-3 and TRBJ2-1; 12 nucleotides align to TRBD2. V lost 5 bases to trimming and J lost 4 bases; unmatched junction nucleotides: 9. This CDR3 has 17 residues. Germline V CDR1 and CDR2: ENHRY, SYGVKD. Written as DNA, the CDR3 is TGTGCCATCAGTATCTCGACGGGACTAGCGGGTTACAATGAGCAGTTCTTC. As protein: CAISISTGLAGYNEQFF.

As to this clonotype: A much larger clone differs by one base, so this may be a read error. CDR3 coding DNA: TGTGCCAGCAGTTATTATAGCAATCAGCCCCAGCATTTT. Protein product: CASSYYSNQPQHF. The chain is built from TRBV27 and TRBJ1-5, with unresolved D. The germline gives CDR1 MNHEY, CDR2 SMNVEV (reference sequence). CDR3 length: 13 amino acids. The V end lost 4 bases, the J end lost 0 bases, and 4 bases lay between the germline ends.

This chain connects TRBV15 to TRBJ2-1; D not certain. V was pared by 9 bases and J by 8 bases, with 17 bases between. This CDR3 contains 13 residues. Germline V gene sequence: CDR1 LNHNV, CDR2 YYDKDF (reference sequence). The CDR3 DNA sequence: TGTGCCACGATTACGGAATTGGGCGATGAGCAGTTCTTC. This codes for CATITELGDEQFF.

The V call is TRBV27, the J call TRBJ2-2; D may match TRBD1 or TRBD2 (5 bases each). Germline V gene lookup returns CDR1 MNHEY and CDR2 SMNVEV (reference sequence). With 2 bases removed from V and 3 bases from J, the gap between germline ends came to 10 bases. The CDR3 contains 15 residues. CDR3 sequence: CASSLRKGHTGELFF. The CDR3 coding sequence is TGTGCCAGCAGTTTACGAAAGGGACACACCGGGGAGCTGTTTTTT.

This clonotype was counted between two and nine times. The chain joins TRBV7-9 to TRBJ1-5; 7 bases are a match to TRBD1. Trimming at V came to 4 bases and at J to 5 bases, leaving 5 bases not matched to a gene. The CDR3 covers 14 residues. CDR1 SEHNR and CDR2 FQNEAQ come from the germline V gene (reference sequence). Written as DNA, the CDR3 is TGTGCCAGCAGCTCGGACAGGTTCTATCAGCCCCAGCATTTT. This translates into CASSSDRFYQPQHF. Full variable domain (rest looked up from reference TRBV7-9 and TRBJ1-5): DTGVSQNPRHKITKRGQNVTFRCDPISEHNRLYWYRQTLGQGPEFLTYFQNEAQLEKSRLLSDRFSAERPKGSFSTLEIQRTEQGDSAMYLCASSSDRFYQPQHFGDGTRLSIL.

The V call is TRBV9, the J call TRBJ2-7; TRBD1 might be the D (5 bases). CDR3 length: 15 amino acids. Trimming took 0 bases from V and 4 from J, leaving 14 bases between them. Germline V CDR1 and CDR2: SGDLS, YYNGEE. DNA of the CDR3: TGTGCCAGCAGCGTAGCATCAGGGTCCCTATACGAGCAGTACTTC. Translated: CASSVASGSLYEQYF.

This clonotype was counted many times. The chain employs TRBV29-1 and TRBJ2-1, with 10 bases fitting TRBD1. Germline V gene sequence: CDR1 SQVTM, CDR2 ANQGSEA. The CDR3 contains 18 residues. V trimming: 3 bases; J trimming: 6 bases; junction bases outside the gene matches: 17. The CDR3 is CSVDNRDRGWVFSNEQFF. The CDR3, as DNA: TGCAGCGTTGACAACCGGGACAGGGGATGGGTCTTTTCCAATGAGCAGTTCTTC.

This clonotype was observed a few times. The V and J genes are TRBV20-1 and TRBJ2-7; D remains ambiguous. Between the trimmed V and J ends, which lost 1 base and 5 bases, there was a span of 18 bases. Germline CDR1 is DFQATT and CDR2 is SNEGSKA (reference sequence). The CDR3 contains 15 residues. Here the CDR3 DNA reads TGCAGTGCTAGAGTTTGGCGAAACCCCCTTGACGAGCAGTACTTC. The encoded protein is CSARVWRNPLDEQYF.

This clonotype occurred many times. The chain is built from TRBV3-1 and TRBJ2-1; 12 bases are a match to TRBD2. The CDR3 runs 18 residues. J was trimmed by 2 bases and V by 0 bases; bases with no gene match: 5. Germline-derived CDR1 and CDR2 are LGHDT and YNNKEL (reference sequence). CDR3 coding DNA: TGTGCCAGCAGCCAAGATCGGGCTAGCGGGAGGGCCTACAATGAGCAGTTCTTC. It yields the protein CASSQDRASGRAYNEQFF.

The V gene is TRBV28, the J gene TRBJ2-1; no reliable D call. The CDR3 has 15 amino acids. Germline V lookup: CDR1 MDHEN, CDR2 SYDVKM. V shed 1 base and J shed 6 bases, with 13 bases lying between them. CDR3 amino acids: CASSLFTTYSNEQFF. The CDR3 nucleotides are TGTGCCAGCAGTTTATTCACGACATATTCCAATGAGCAGTTCTTC. The whole variable domain, remainder taken from reference TRBV28 and TRBJ2-1, is DVKVTQSSRYLVKRTGEKVFLECVQDMDHENMFWYRQDPGLGLRLIYFSYDVKMKEKGDIPEGYSVSREKKERFSLILESASTNQTSMYLCASSLFTTYSNEQFFGPGTRLTVL.

This clonotype was counted many times. The chain links TRBV6-1 to TRBJ1-2, with D uncertain. CDR1 is MNHNS and CDR2 is SASEGT in the germline V gene. The CDR3 length is 12 residues. The V gene lost 2 bases and the J gene lost 4 bases, with 5 bases spanning the gap. As DNA, the CDR3 is TGTGCCAGCAGTGAATATGGCTATGGCTACACCTTC. Its protein is CASSEYGYGYTF.

In this sample, this clonotype turned up a few times. The V gene is TRBV6-1, the J gene TRBJ1-6; no reliable D call. This CDR3 has 14 amino acids. V was clipped by 7 bases and J by 7 bases, with 14 bases between them. The V gene's germline CDR1 is MNHNS and CDR2 SASEGT. CDR3 region: CASTADMANSPLHF. The CDR3 DNA sequence: TGTGCCAGCACCGCAGACATGGCAAATTCACCCCTCCACTTT.

This clonotype was counted a few times. The chain is built from TRBV27 and TRBJ2-5, with 8 bases identical to TRBD2. After removal of 3 bases from V and 5 bases from J, the junction contained 5 bases not matched to a gene. From germline, CDR1 is MNHEY and CDR2 SMNVEV (reference sequence). The CDR3 loop spans 14 amino acids. CDR3 residues: CASSLGTRGETQYF. Here the CDR3 DNA reads TGTGCCAGCAGTTTGGGGACTAGAGGGGAGACCCAGTACTTC.

This clonotype was counted at least ten times. The chain joins TRBV20-1 to TRBJ2-1; 8 bases fit TRBD2. From germline, CDR1 is DFQATT and CDR2 SNEGSKA (reference sequence). CDR3 length: 15 residues. J gave up 0 bases and V 3 bases, and 4 bases lay outside the gene matches. The CDR3 region is CSARRAGGSYNEQFF. CDR3 nucleotides: TGCAGTGCTAGGAGGGCGGGGGGCTCCTACAATGAGCAGTTCTTC.

The chain employs TRBV12-3 or TRBV12-4 and TRBJ2-5; weak D call: TRBD2 (5 bases). CDR3 size: 13 residues. Trimming stripped 5 bases from V and 0 bases from J, with 7 bases between. CDR3 sequence: CASSPGNQETQYF. CDR3 sequence (DNA): TGTGCCAGCAGTCCCGGGAACCAAGAGACCCAGTACTTC.

This clonotype was observed a few times. CDR3 in amino acids: CASSFSLSSYNEQFF. The CDR3 DNA is TGTGCCAGCAGCTTTTCCCTGAGCTCCTACAATGAGCAGTTCTTC. The V call is TRBV7-9, the J call TRBJ2-1, with D unresolved. Germline V lookup: CDR1 SEHNR, CDR2 FQNEAQ (reference sequence). Trimming took 3 bases from V and 0 from J, leaving 9 bases between them. The CDR3 is made up of 15 amino acids.

The chain carries TRBV7-9 and TRBJ1-5; D is unresolved. V was cut by 1 base and J by 3 bases, with 4 bases left in between. Germline V gives CDR1 SEHNR, CDR2 FQNEAQ (reference sequence). This CDR3 spans 13 amino acids. The CDR3 nucleotides read TGTGCCAGCAGCTTAGGGCTCAATCAGCCCCAGCATTTT. This codes for CASSLGLNQPQHF.

This rearrangement joins TRBV5-6 to TRBJ2-1; TRBD1 is a possible D gene (5 bases). The germline V gene has CDR1 SGHDT and CDR2 YYEEEE. Between the trimmed V and J ends, which lost 0 bases and 3 bases, there was a span of 7 bases. CDR3 length: 14 residues. The CDR3 coding sequence is TGTGCCAGCAGCTTGGGCAGGGACTACAATGAGCAGTTCTTC. Protein: CASSLGRDYNEQFF.

The V call is TRBV7-8, the J call TRBJ2-1, with 12 bases matching TRBD2. With 4 bases clipped from V and 5 bases from J, the junction kept 6 bases outside the gene matches. Germline CDR1 and CDR2: SGHVS and FQNEAQ. The CDR3 spans 16 residues. This chain's CDR3 is CASSSPLAGGNNEQFF. The CDR3 DNA reads TGTGCCAGCAGCTCCCCTCTAGCGGGAGGGAACAATGAGCAGTTCTTC.

This clonotype came up a few times. The V gene is TRBV7-3, the J gene TRBJ1-1, with TRBD1 as a possible D gene (5 bases). The V gene lost 7 bases and the J gene lost 1 base, with 10 bases spanning the gap. From germline, CDR1 is SGHTA and CDR2 FQGTGA. This CDR3 spans 13 amino acids. The CDR3 protein is CASNHRGNTEAFF. The DNA for the CDR3 is TGTGCCAGCAACCATAGGGGGAACACTGAAGCTTTCTTT.

This clonotype was seen ten or more times. The chain employs TRBV4-3 and TRBJ2-3; 8 bases agree with TRBD1. CDR1 is LGHNA and CDR2 is YSLEER in the germline V gene. J was trimmed by 6 bases and V by 0 bases; bases with no gene match: 8. There are 16 residues in the CDR3. CDR3 sequence: CASSQDPGGSLDTQYF. As DNA, the CDR3 is TGCGCCAGCAGCCAAGACCCAGGGGGCTCCCTCGATACGCAGTATTTT.